This T cell receptor (beta chain) was identified during a study of vaccination effects on CD4 cells after COVID-19. Notes on the study in general: Long after vaccination, the clones induced by infection and by vaccine shrank markedly in size.

The method was immunoSEQ multiplex PCR; TCRdb's version includes in-frame clones alone and lacks a portion of them. Of 25,000 to 30,000 clones in the sample, around 75% were seen once. CDR1 is GTSNPN, CDR2 SVGIG, per germline (reference sequence). Between the trimmed V and J ends, which lost 5 bases and 0 bases, there was a span of 11 bases. The CDR3 covers 15 residues. As concerns this clone: What it binds is unknown.

Sequencing followed a ViraFEST assay step that expanded antigen-specific CD4+ T cells with viral peptide pools. The culture ran for 10 to 11 days, and then CD4+ T cells were isolated. The vaccine given was either BNT162b2 or mRNA-1273, in two doses. Nobody among the vaccine recipients had prior SARS-CoV-2 infection (nucleocapsid antibodies were negative). IL-2 at about 10 IU/ml and peptides at roughly 9.6 ug/ml were added to cultured PBMC, around 2 million per well. Half the medium was replaced with IL-2 medium on days 3 and 7. The sample consisted of CD4+ T cells from PBMCs cultured with SARS-CoV-2 spike peptides, taken after COVID-19 vaccination. The clonotype comes from a human donor who received a COVID-19 vaccine. Some clones in this sample may be carry-over from other donors' samples. The chain is built from TRBV30 and TRBJ1-6; unclear D gene. The CDR3 region has the DNA TGTGCCTGGGGCGCGGAAAGCTCCTATAATTCACCCCTCCACTTT. Protein product: CAWGAESSYNSPLHF.